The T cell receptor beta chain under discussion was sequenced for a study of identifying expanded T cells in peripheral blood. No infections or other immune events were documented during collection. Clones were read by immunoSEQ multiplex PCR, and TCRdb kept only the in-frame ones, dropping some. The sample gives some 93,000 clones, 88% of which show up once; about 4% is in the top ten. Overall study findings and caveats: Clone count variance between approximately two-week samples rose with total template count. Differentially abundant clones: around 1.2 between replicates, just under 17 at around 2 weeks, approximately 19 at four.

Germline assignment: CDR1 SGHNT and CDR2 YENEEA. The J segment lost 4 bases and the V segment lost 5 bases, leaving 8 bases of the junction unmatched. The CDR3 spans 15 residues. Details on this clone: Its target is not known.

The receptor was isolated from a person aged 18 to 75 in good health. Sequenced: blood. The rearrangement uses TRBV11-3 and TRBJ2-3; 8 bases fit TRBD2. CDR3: CASSERGWGADTQYF. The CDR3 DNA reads TGTGCCAGCAGCGAGCGGGGGTGGGGCGCAGATACGCAGTATTTT.